The source of this TCR beta chain is a study of cytomegalovirus exposure and HLA in healthy donors. Study background: Both the 95 to 150 validation repertoires and the approximately 700 first-cohort repertoires used the same platform, as reported by a later analysis. General study findings and limits: The CMV antigen specificity of a few CMV-associated chains was confirmed through in vitro analysis. Overall, about 160 TCR beta chains were annotated as cytomegalovirus-associated.

This clone was counted once. No antigen is known for it. Here immunoSEQ multiplex PCR was the method, and the copy in TCRdb shows in-frame clones only, minus some. The sample lists tens of thousands of clones, approximately 96% occurring once. The V gene's germline CDR1 is MDHEN and CDR2 SYDVKM. Trimming left V 2 bases short and J 1 base short, with 5 bases between. CDR3 size: 13 residues. The donors belonged to the approximately 130-subject validation cohort, separate from the roughly 720-subject first cohort. The chain uses TRBV28 and TRBJ1-1; D gene ambiguous. The source is a man aged 18 to 29 in good health and CMV-seronegative. Sequenced material: PBMCs. As DNA, the CDR3 is TGTGCCAGCAGTTTAGTGAGGAACACTGAAGCTTTCTTT. Amino acid sequence: CASSLVRNTEAFF.